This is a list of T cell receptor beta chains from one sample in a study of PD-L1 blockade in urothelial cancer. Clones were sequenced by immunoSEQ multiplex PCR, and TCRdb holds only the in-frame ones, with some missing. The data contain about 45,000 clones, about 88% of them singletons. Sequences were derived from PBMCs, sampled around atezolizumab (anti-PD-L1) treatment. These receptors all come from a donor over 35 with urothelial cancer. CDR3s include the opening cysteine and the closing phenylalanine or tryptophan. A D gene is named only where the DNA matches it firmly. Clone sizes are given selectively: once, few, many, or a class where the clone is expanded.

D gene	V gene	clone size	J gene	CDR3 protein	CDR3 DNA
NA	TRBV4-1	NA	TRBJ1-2	CASSQAWGRGDLNYGYTF	TGCGCCAGCAGCCAAGCCTGGGGCAGGGGCGACCTCAACTATGGCTACACCTTC
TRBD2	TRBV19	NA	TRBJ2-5	CASNQAGGPVWSQYF	TGTGCCAGTAACCAAGCGGGAGGGCCTGTTTGGTCCCAGTACTTC
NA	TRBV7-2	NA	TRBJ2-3	CASSSVYTDTQYF	TGTGCCAGCAGCTCGGTTTACACAGATACGCAGTATTTT
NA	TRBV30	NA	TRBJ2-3	CAWGWEDTQYF	TGTGCCTGGGGGTGGGAGGATACGCAGTATTTT
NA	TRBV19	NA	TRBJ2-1	CATRGAPSYNEQFF	TGTGCCACCCGAGGCGCACCCTCCTACAATGAGCAGTTCTTC
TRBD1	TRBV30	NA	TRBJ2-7	CAWSPGQGVLEQYF	TGTGCCTGGAGCCCGGGACAGGGGGTATTAGAGCAGTACTTC
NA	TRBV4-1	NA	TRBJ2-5	CASSQGPGGQTQYF	TGCGCCAGCAGCCAAGGCCCCGGTGGGCAGACCCAGTACTTC
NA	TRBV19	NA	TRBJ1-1	CASSIPNTEAFF	TGTGCCAGTAGTATCCCAAACACTGAAGCTTTCTTT
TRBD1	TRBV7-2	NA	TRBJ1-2	CASSPRGDRVGYTF	TGTGCCAGCAGCCCACGGGGGGACAGGGTTGGCTACACCTTC
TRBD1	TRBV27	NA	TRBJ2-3	CASRSGQGTDTQYF	TGTGCCAGCCGATCAGGACAGGGGACAGATACGCAGTATTTT
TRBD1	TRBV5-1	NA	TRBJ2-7	CASSHGTGPYYEQYF	TGCGCCAGCAGCCATGGGACAGGGCCTTACTACGAGCAGTACTTC
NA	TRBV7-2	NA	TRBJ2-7	CASSLRPSSYEQYF	TGTGCCAGCAGCTTACGACCTAGCTCCTACGAGCAGTACTTC
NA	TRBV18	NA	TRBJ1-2	CASSPMEWQWYTF	TGTGCCAGCTCACCAATGGAGTGGCAGTGGTACACCTTC
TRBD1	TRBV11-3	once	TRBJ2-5	CASSYRDRGRETQYF	TGTGCCAGCAGCTACCGGGACAGGGGGCGGGAGACCCAGTACTTC
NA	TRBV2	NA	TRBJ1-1	CASSGQGWHTEAFF	TGTGCCAGCAGCGGGCAGGGGTGGCACACTGAAGCTTTCTTT